This TCR beta chain was sequenced during a study of human T cells and chemical hapten exposure. Overall study results and limits: A positive correlation with patch test score was found for PT1 expanded TCR counts. After DPC sensitization, TCRs above 1 in 1000 frequency showed no change.

TCRdb reprocessed the RACE reads via MiXCR and lists one record per CDR3 protein. The sample yields some 100,000 distinct CDR3 sequences, about a tenth seen once. This clonotype was observed many times. The antigen is not known. Time point denoted: patch test 2, 6 weeks after DPC sensitization. The treatment denotes: therapeutic diphenylcyclopropenone sensitization with weekly scalp DPC. The length of the CDR3 is 13 residues. Trimming stripped 5 bases from V and 4 bases from J, with 11 bases between. The sequences come from whole blood, collected in connection with sensitization to the hapten diphenylcyclopropenone (DPC). The receptor was derived from a woman aged 40 to 49 with alopecia areata. Some clones in this sample may be carry-over from other donors' samples. The chain joins TRBV12-3 or TRBV12-4 to TRBJ1-1, with D perhaps matching TRBD1 (5 bases). The CDR3 bases are TGTGCCAGCAGTCATGGGACGGTCACTGAAGCTTTCTTT. Protein: CASSHGTVTEAFF.